This T cell receptor (beta chain) was identified during a study of technical replicates of blood from several donors (dated by TCRdb to the late 2010s). Library prep was done by the immunoSEQ multiplex PCR assay. TCRdb obtained this table from immuneACCESS and retained in-frame rearrangements with V and J assigned. These tables miss some clones; where compared with another copy, unresolved V genes account for less than half of the shortfall, and the remainder is unexplained. Across this sample there are around 85,000 clones, with around 94% seen only once. The top ten clones comprise 0.2% to 0.3% of the sample. In regard to this clone: It lacks a known antigen. No much larger clone is present one base from it, and per-base qualities are unavailable.

Sequencing used T cells isolated from PBMCs. The TCR comes from a human donor in good health.

CDR3 protein: CASTPNSGDEQYF. The nucleotides are TGCGCCAGCACCCCCAATAGCGGGGACGAGCAGTACTTC. This receptor chain uses TRBV5-1 and TRBJ2-7, and TRBD2 matches 8 of the central bases. The CDR3 sequence holds 13 residues, the cysteine and phenylalanine included. The kept DNA is CDR3 alone, 39 bases in frame from the first base. Trimming removed 6 bases from V and 5 bases from J; the gene matches leave 7 bases unexplained. CDR1 and CDR2 (SGHRS, YFSETQ) derive from the germline V gene.